The clone carrying this TCR beta chain was seen ten or more times. TCRdb re-derived calls from the 5' RACE reads in MiXCR, one entry per CDR3 protein. The table records about 240,000 distinct CDR3 sequences, roughly 8.6% of them present only once. This CDR3 region has 18 residues. The ends lost 0 bases at V and 2 bases at J; junction bases unmatched: 8. From germline, CDR1 is SGHRS and CDR2 YFSETQ. This sample was taken from a study of CD8 T cells in ankylosing spondylitis. Sequencing was performed on blood, either unsorted or a sorted T cell fraction (not recorded which). The chain uses TRBV5-1 and TRBJ2-1, with TRBD2 matching 10 bases. The TCR comes from a male donor with ankylosing spondylitis or in good health (not recorded which). The CDR3 is CASSLGGLSGGAYNEQFF. The CDR3 bases are TGCGCCAGCAGCTTGGGTGGTTTGAGCGGGGGGGCCTACAATGAGCAGTTCTTC.